The clone carrying this TCR beta chain was detected only a few times. What it recognizes is unknown. The data are from a study of T-cell reconstitution after alpha-beta-depleted transplantation in children. Study results and limitations: Expanded graft clones numbering several hundred reportedly gave rise to alpha-beta T cells about two months after transplant. In some patients, recipient T cells and intrathymic progenitors surviving conditioning explained high day-60 diversity. A year post-transplant, T-cell counts and diversity derived mostly from newly produced T cells.

Unique molecular identifiers tagged the TCRbeta library. Using its own MiXCR run on the PCR reads, TCRdb lists one record per CDR3 protein. The sample has about 580,000 distinct CDR3 sequences, under 25% seen once. V was shortened by 9 bases and J by 3 bases, with 11 bases between the two germline ends. This CDR3 has 12 amino acids. Germline lookup yields CDR1 LNHDA and CDR2 SQIVND (reference sequence). This receptor was obtained from a boy younger than two who had a stem cell transplant for acute myeloid leukemia, so the T cells may come from the graft donor. V is TRBV19 and J is TRBJ1-2; D is possibly TRBD1 (5 bases). The sequencing here drew on PBMCs, mostly from graft donor cells, taken 360 days after TCRalphabeta/CD19-depleted stem cell transplant. The CDR3 here is CASLQEDYGYTF. The DNA for the CDR3 is TGTGCCAGCCTACAGGAAGACTATGGCTACACCTTC.